This TCR beta chain was obtained from a study of OX40 agonist ivuxolimab in advanced cancers. At the level of the study: Ivuxolimab is an agonistic anti-OX40 (CD134) antibody, and patients were treated with it.

The study's findings and limits: Circulating CD4+ and CD8+ T cells showed clonal expansion by week 6 at 0.1 to 3.0 mg/kg.

In regard to this clone: Its specificity is unknown.

Repertoires were generated with immunoSEQ multiplex PCR, while TCRdb's copy carries only in-frame clones and drops some. Among nearly 70,000 clones listed, 75% to 85% were seen once. CDR3 length equals 15 residues. V was clipped by 2 bases and J by 0 bases, with 11 bases between them. Germline CDR1 reads SGHAT; CDR2 reads FQNNGV. The source of this sequence is an adult with an advanced solid tumor such as melanoma, head and neck, liver or kidney cancer. Here the sequenced sample was CD4+ or CD8+ T cells sorted from blood, taken in a trial of the OX40 agonist ivuxolimab. The genes are TRBV11-2 and TRBJ2-7; D unresolved. CDR3 nucleotide sequence: TGTGCCAGCAGCTTAATAAGGCAGGCCTCCTACGAGCAGTACTTC. It is translated as CASSLIRQASYEQYF.